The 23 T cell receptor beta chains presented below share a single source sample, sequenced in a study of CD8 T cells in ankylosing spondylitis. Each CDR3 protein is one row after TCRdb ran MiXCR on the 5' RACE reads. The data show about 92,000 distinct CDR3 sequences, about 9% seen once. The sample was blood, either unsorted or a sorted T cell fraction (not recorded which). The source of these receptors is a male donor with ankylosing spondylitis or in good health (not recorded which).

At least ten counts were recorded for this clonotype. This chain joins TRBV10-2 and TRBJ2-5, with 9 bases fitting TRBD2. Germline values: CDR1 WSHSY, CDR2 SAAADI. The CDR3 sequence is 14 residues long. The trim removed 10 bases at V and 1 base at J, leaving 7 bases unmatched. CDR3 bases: TGCGCCACCAGAAAAGCGGGGGGCCAAGAGACCCAGTACTTC. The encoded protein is CATRKAGGQETQYF.

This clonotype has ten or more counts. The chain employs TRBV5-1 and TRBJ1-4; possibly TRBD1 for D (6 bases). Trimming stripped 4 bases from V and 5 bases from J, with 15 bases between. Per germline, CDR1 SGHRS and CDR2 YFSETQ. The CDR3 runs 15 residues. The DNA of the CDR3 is TGCGCCAGCAGCCCGGACAGCTCAGCAAATGAAAAACTGTTTTTT. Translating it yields CASSPDSSANEKLFF.

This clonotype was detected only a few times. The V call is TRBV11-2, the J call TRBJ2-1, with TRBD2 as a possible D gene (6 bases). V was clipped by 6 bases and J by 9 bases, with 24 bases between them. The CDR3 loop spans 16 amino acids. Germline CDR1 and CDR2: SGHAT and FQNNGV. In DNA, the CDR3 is TGTGCCAGCAGACGTATCCCCCGGGGTGGTAGCGGTGAGCAGTTCTTC. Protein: CASRRIPRGGSGEQFF.

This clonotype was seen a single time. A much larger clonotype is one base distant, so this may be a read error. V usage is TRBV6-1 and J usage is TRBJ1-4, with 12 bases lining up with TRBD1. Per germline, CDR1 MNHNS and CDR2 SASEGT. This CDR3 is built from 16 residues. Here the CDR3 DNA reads TGTGTCAGCAGAAATACCGGGACAGGGGGCAGTGAAAAACTGTTTTTT. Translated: CVSRNTGTGGSEKLFF.

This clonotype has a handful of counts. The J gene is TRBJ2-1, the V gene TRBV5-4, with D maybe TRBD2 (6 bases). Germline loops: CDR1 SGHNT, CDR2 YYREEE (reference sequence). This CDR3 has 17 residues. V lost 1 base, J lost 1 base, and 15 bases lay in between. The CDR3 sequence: CASSLTSGGRSYNEQFF. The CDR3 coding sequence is TGTGCCAGCAGCTTGACCAGCGGTGGGAGGTCCTACAATGAGCAGTTCTTC. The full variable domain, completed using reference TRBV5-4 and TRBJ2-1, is ETGVTQSPTHLIKTRGQQVTLRCSSQSGHNTVSWYQQALGQGPQFIFQYYREEENGRGNFPPRFSGLQFPNYSSELNVNALELDDSALYLCASSLTSGGRSYNEQFFGPGTRLTVL.

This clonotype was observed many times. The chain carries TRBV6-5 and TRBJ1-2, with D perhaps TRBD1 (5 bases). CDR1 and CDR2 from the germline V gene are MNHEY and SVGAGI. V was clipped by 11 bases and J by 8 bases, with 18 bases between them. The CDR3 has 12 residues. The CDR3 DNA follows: TGTGCCGCCAGCCAGCAGGGTAGAGGCTACACCTTC. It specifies CAASQQGRGYTF.

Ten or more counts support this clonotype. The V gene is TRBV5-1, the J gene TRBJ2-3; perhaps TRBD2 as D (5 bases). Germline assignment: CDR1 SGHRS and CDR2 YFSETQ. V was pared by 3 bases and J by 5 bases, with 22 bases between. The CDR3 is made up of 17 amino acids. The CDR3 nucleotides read TGCGCCAGCAGCTCAGCCAACGGAGCGCTTCGGGGAGATACGCAGTATTTT. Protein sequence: CASSSANGALRGDTQYF.

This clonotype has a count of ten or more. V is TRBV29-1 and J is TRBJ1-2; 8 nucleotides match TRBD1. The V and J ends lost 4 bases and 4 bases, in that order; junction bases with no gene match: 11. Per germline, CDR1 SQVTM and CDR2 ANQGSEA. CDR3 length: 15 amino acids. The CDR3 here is CSVVSPVGQAYGYTF. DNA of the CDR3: TGCAGCGTTGTGAGTCCCGTGGGACAGGCCTATGGCTACACCTTC.

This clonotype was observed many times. CDR3 sequence (DNA): TGTGCCAGCAGTTATAACGCAGATACGCAGTATTTT. Encoded protein: CASSYNADTQYF. V usage is TRBV6-2 or TRBV6-3 and J usage is TRBJ2-3, with D hard to call. Per the germline V gene, CDR1 is MNHEY and CDR2 is SVGEGT. Trimming removed 3 bases from V and 4 bases from J, with 5 bases in between. The CDR3 is made up of 12 amino acids.

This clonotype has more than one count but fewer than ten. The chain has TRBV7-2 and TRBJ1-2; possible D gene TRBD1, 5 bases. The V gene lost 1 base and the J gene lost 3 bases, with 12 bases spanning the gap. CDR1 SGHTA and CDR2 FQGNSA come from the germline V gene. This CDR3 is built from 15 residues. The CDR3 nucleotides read TGTGCCAGCAGCTTAGTCCCAGGGATGGACTATGGCTACACCTTC. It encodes CASSLVPGMDYGYTF.

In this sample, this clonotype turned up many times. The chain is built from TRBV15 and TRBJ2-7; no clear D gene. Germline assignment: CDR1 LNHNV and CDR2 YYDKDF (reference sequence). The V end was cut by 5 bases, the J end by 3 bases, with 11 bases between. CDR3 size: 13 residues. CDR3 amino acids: CATSLTANYEQYF. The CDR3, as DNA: TGTGCCACCAGCCTTACGGCCAACTACGAGCAGTACTTC.

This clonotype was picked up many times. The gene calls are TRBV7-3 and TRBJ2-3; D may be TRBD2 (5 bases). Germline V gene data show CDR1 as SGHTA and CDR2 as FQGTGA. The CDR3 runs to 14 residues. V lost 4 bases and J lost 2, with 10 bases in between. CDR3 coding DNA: TGTGCCAGCAGCTCGGACTCTCACACAGATACGCAGTATTTT. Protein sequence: CASSSDSHTDTQYF.

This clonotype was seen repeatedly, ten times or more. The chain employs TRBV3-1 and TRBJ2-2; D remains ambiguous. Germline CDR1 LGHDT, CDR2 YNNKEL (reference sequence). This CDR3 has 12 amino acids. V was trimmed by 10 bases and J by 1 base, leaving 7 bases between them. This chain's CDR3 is CATVENTGELFF. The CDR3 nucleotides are TGTGCCACCGTAGAGAACACCGGGGAGCTGTTTTTT.

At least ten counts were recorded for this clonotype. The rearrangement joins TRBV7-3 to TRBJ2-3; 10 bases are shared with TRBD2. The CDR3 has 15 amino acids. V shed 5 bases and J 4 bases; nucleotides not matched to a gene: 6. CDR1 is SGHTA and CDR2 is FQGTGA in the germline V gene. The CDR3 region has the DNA TGTGCCAGCAGCCCCGTAGCGGGGGGCGCAGATACGCAGTATTTT. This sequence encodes CASSPVAGGADTQYF.

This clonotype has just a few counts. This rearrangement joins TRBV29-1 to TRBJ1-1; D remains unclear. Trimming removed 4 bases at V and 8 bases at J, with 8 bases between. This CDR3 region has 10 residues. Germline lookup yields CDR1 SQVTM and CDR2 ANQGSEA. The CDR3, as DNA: TGCAGCGTTGTGTTACAGGAAGCTTTCTTT. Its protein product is CSVVLQEAFF.

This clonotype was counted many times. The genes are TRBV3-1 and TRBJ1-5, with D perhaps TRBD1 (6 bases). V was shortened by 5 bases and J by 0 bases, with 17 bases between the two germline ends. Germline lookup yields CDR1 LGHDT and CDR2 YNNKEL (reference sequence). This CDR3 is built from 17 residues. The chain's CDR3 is CASSNGQLRYSNQPQHF. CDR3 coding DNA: TGTGCCAGCAGCAATGGACAGCTTCGATATAGCAATCAGCCCCAGCATTTT.

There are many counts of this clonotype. The CDR3 sequence is CASAALLRTNEKLFF. CDR3 DNA sequence: TGTGCCAGCGCCGCCCTTCTGCGTACTAATGAAAAACTGTTTTTT. The chain uses TRBV2 and TRBJ1-4; no firm D call. Trimming shortened V by 8 bases and J by 2 bases, and 15 bases separated the two germline ends. The CDR3 runs to 15 residues. CDR1 is SNHLY, CDR2 FYNNEI, per germline.

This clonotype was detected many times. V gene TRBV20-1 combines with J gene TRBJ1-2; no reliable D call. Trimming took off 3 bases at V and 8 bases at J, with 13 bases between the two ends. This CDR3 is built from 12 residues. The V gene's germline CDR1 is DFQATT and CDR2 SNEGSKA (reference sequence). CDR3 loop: CSARRSVGGYTF. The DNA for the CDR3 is TGCAGTGCTAGGCGTTCGGTGGGCGGCTACACCTTC.

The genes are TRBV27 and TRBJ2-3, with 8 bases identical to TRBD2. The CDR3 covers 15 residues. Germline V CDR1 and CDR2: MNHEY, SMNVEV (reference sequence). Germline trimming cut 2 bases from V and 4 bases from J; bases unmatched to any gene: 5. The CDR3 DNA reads TGTGCCAGCAGTTTAATCGGGGGGGCCGCAGATACGCAGTATTTT. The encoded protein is CASSLIGGAADTQYF.

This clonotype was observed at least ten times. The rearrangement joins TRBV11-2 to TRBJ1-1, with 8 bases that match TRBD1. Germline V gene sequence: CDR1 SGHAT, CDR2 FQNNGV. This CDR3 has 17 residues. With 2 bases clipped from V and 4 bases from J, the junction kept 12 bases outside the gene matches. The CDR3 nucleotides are TGTGCCAGCAGCTTATTATACCCAGGGGGCGCGGGCACTGAAGCTTTCTTT. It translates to CASSLLYPGGAGTEAFF.

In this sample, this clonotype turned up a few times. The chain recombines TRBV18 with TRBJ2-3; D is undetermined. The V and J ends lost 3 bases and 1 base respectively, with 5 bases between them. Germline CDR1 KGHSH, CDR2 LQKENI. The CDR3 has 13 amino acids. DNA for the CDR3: TGTGCCAGCTCACCTGATGGCACAGATACGCAGTATTTT. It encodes CASSPDGTDTQYF.

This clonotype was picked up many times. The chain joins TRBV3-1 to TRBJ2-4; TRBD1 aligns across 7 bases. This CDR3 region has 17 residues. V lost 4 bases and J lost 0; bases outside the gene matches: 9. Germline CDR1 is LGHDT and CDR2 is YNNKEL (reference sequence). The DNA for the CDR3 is TGTGCCAGCAGCCCGAGGACAGGCGAACTAGCCAAAAACATTCAGTACTTC. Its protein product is CASSPRTGELAKNIQYF. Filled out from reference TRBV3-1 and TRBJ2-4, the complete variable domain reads DTAVSQTPKYLVTQMGNDKSIKCEQNLGHDTMYWYKQDSKKFLKIMFSYNNKELIINETVPNRFSPKSPDKAHLNLHINSLELGDSAVYFCASSPRTGELAKNIQYFGAGTRLSVL.

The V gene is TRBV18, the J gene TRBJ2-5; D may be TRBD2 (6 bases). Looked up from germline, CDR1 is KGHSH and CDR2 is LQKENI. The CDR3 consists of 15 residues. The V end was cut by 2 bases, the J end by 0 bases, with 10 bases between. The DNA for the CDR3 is TGTGCCAGCTCACCAGGGGACTCGTACCAAGAGACCCAGTACTTC. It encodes CASSPGDSYQETQYF.